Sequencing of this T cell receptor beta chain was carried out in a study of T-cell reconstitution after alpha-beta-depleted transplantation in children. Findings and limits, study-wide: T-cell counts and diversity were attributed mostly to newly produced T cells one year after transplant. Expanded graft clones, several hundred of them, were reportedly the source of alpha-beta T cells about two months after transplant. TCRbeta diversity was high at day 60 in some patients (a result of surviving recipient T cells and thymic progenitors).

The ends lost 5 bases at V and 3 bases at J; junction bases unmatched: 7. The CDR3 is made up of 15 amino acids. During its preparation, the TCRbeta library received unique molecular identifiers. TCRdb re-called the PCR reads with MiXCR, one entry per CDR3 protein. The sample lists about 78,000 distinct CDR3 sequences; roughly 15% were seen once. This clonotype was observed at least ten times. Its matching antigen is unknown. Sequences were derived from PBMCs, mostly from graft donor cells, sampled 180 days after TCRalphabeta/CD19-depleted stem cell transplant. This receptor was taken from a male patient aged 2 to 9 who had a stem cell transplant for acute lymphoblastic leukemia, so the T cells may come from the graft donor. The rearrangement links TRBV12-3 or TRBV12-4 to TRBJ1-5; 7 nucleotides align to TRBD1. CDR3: CASSPWTGSNQPQHF. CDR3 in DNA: TGTGCCAGCAGTCCCTGGACAGGTTCCAATCAGCCCCAGCATTTT.